This entry lists 5 T cell receptor beta chains sequenced from one sample in a study of OX40 agonist ivuxolimab in advanced cancers. Sequenced by immunoSEQ multiplex PCR; TCRdb stores in-frame clones only, minus some. The repertoire consists of approximately 77,000 clones, with under 95% occurring once and the leading ten covering roughly 1.6%. The sample was CD4+ or CD8+ T cells sorted from blood, taken in a trial of the OX40 agonist ivuxolimab. The source of these receptors is an adult with an advanced solid tumor such as melanoma, head and neck, liver or kidney cancer.

The chain is built from TRBV10-3 and TRBJ1-4, with 11 bases lining up with TRBD1. V trimming: 2 bases; J trimming: 10 bases; junction bases outside the gene matches: 12. The CDR3 runs to 17 residues. The germline gives CDR1 ENHRY, CDR2 SYGVKD. DNA of the CDR3: TGTGCCATCAGTGAGGGGACAGGGGGTCCCCGACAGGGAAAACTGTTTTTT. Protein: CAISEGTGGPRQGKLFF.

The chain combines TRBV7-2 with TRBJ2-3; D is uncertain. Trimming pared 3 bases from V and 5 bases from J, leaving 9 bases between. CDR3 length equals 13 residues. Germline V gene lookup returns CDR1 SGHTA and CDR2 FQGNSA. The DNA for the CDR3 is TGTGCCAGCAGCTTCAAGGGTGGAGATACGCAGTATTTT. Translating it yields CASSFKGGDTQYF.

CDR3 DNA: TGTGCCAGTAGTATTGGTCAGATAGAGACCCAGTACTTC. This sequence encodes CASSIGQIETQYF. The chain has TRBV19 and TRBJ2-5, with no clear D. V lost 3 bases and J 4 bases, leaving 9 bases between the germline ends. This CDR3 contains 13 residues. Germline V gene sequence: CDR1 LNHDA, CDR2 SQIVND (reference sequence).

This chain links TRBV7-2 with TRBJ2-7; a weak D match, TRBD1 (5 bases). The CDR3 is made up of 14 amino acids. Germline V gene sequence: CDR1 SGHTA, CDR2 FQGNSA. Trimming cost V 5 bases and J 3 bases, with 14 bases left between them. CDR3 DNA: TGTGCCAGCAGCCCACTAAACCAGGGCTACGAGCAGTACTTC. Protein: CASSPLNQGYEQYF.

V and J are TRBV4-1 and TRBJ2-7; D is tentatively TRBD1 or TRBD2 (7 bases each). V gave up 1 base and J gave up 2 bases, with 9 bases separating them. The CDR3 is 14 residues long. Per the germline V gene, CDR1 is MGHRA and CDR2 is YSYEKL. CDR3 nucleotides: TGCGCCAGCAGCCAAGCAGGGGGGGCCTACGAGCAGTACTTC. Its translation: CASSQAGGAYEQYF.